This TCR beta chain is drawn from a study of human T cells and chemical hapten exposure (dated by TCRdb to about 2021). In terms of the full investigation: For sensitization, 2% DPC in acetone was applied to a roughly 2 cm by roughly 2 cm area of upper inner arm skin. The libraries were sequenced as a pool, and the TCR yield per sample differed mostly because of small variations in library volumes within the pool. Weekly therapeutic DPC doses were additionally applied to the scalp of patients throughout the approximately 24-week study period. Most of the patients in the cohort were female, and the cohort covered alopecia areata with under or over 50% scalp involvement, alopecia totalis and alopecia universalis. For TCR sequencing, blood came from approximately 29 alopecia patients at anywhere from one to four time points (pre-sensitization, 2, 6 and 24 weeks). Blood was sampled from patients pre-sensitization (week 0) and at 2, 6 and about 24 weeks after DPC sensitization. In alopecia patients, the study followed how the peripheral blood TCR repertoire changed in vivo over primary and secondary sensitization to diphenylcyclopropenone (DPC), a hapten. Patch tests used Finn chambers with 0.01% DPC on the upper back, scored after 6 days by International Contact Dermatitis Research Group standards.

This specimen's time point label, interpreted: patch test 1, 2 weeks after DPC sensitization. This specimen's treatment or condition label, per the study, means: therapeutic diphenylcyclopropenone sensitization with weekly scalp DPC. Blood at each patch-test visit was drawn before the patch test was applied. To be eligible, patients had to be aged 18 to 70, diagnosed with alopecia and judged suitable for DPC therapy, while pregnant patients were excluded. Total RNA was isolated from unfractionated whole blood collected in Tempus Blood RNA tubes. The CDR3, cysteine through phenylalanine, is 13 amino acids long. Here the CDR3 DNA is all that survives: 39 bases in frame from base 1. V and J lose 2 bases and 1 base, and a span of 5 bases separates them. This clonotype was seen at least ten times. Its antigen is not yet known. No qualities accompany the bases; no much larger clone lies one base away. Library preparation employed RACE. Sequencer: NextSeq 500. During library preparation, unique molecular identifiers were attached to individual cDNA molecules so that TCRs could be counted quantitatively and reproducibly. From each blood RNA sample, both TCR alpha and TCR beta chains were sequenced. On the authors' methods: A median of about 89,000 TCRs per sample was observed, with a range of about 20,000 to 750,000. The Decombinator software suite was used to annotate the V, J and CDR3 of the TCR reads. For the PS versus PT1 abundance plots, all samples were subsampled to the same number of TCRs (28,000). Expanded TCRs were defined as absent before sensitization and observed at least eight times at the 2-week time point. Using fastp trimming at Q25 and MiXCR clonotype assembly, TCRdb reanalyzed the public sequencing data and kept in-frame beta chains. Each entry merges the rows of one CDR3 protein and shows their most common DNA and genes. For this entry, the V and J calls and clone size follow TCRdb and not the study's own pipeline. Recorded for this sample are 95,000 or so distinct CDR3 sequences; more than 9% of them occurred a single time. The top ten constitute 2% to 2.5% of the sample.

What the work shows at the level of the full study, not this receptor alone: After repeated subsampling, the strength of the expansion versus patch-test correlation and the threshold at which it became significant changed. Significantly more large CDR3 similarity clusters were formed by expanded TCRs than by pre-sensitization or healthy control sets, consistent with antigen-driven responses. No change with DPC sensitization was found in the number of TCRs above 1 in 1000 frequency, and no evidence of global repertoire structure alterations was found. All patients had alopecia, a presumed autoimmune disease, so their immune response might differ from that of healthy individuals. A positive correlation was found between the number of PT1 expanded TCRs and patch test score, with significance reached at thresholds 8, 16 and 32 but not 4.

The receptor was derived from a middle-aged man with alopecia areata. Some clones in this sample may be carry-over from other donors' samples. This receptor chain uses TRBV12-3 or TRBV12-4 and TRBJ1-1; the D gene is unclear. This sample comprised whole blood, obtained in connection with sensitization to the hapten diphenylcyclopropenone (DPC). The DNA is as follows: TGTGCCAGCAGTTTAAAGGGGAACACTGAAGCTTTCTTT. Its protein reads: CASSLKGNTEAFF.